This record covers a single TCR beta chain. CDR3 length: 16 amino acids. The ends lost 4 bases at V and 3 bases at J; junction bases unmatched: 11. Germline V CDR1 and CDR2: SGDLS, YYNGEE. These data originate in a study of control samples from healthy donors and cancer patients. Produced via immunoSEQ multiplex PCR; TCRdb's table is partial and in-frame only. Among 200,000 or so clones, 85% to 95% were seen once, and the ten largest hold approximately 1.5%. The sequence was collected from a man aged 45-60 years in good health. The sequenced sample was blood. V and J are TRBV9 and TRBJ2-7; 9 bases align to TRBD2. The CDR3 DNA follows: TGTGCCAGCAGCCCCCGATTCGGGACTAGCATCTACGAGCAGTACTTC. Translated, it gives CASSPRFGTSIYEQYF.